The table lists the clone carrying this TCR beta chain with a few counts. Trimming at V came to 2 bases and at J to 2 bases, leaving 5 bases not matched to a gene. This CDR3 spans 15 amino acids. Germline CDR1 ENHRY, CDR2 SYGVKD. The data derive from a study of cytomegalovirus exposure and HLA in healthy donors. Vbeta (60) and Jbeta (13) primers were used in the PCR. The assay was immunoSEQ multiplex PCR, and TCRdb's table has in-frame clones only and misses some. The table has over 130,000 clones, about 66% seen once. Among the donors, all were healthy bone marrow donors. The genes are TRBV10-3 and TRBJ2-7; the match to TRBD2 covers 8 bases. The sequence was collected from a male donor in good health and CMV-seronegative. Sequenced input: PBMCs. CDR3 amino acids: CAISEGGGKTYEQYF. In nucleotides, the CDR3 is TGTGCCATCAGTGAGGGCGGGGGGAAAACCTACGAGCAGTACTTC.